This T cell receptor beta chain was captured in a study of regulatory T cells in long-lasting Graves disease. Study as a whole: Those Graves' patients who were newly diagnosed had been on antithyroid drugs under 3 months.

Arm-PCR of CDR3 regions with iRepertoire HTBI primers generated TCR beta libraries. MiXCR, applied by TCRdb to the multiplex PCR reads, yields one record per CDR3 protein. The repertoire holds approximately 270,000 distinct CDR3 sequences, with more than 15% as singletons. Time point denoted: newly diagnosed GD, antithyroid drugs for less than 3 months. From PBMCs, RNA was extracted and then used to make the TCR library. This clonotype was observed a handful of times. The CDR3 has 15 residues. Trimming took 0 bases from V and 6 from J, leaving 11 bases between them. Germline V CDR1 and CDR2: MNHEY, SVGEGT. The sample was also reused in another study, on T cells in Graves' hyperthyroidism and ophthalmopathy.

The rearrangement uses TRBV6-2 or TRBV6-3 and TRBJ2-2; either TRBD1 or TRBD2 may supply D (5 bases each). The origin of this receptor is a woman aged 25 to 39 with Graves disease. Material: peripheral blood mononuclear cells (PBMCs), obtained at new diagnosis, from a patient treated with antithyroid drugs. Here the CDR3 DNA reads TGTGCCAGCAGTTACTCGGGGGTATATCCCGGGGAGCTGTTTTTT. Encoded protein: CASSYSGVYPGELFF.